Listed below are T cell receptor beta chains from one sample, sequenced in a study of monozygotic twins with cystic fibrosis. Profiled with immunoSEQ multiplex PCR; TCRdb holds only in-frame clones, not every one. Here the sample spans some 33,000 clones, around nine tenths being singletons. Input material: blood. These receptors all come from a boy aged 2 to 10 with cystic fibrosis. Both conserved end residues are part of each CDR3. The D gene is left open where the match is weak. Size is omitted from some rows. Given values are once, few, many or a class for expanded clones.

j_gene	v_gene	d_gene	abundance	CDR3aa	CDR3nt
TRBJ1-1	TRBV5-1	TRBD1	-	CASSLTGGLTEAFF	TGCGCCAGCAGTTTGACAGGGGGTTTGACTGAAGCTTTCTTT
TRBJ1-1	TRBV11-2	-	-	CASSQNTGPTEAFF	TGTGCCAGCAGCCAGAACACAGGGCCCACTGAAGCTTTCTTT
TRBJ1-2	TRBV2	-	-	CASRSYGYTF	TGTGCCAGCAGGTCCTATGGCTACACCTTC
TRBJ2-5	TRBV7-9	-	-	CASSLGHTGEQETQYF	TGTGCCAGCAGCTTAGGACATACAGGAGAGCAAGAGACCCAGTACTTC
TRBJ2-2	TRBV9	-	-	CASSGGTPTGGELFF	TGTGCCAGCAGCGGCGGGACCCCCACCGGCGGGGAGCTGTTTTTT
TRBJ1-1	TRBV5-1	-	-	CASSLGHGAMNTEAFF	TGCGCCAGCAGCTTGGGGCACGGCGCAATGAACACTGAAGCTTTCTTT
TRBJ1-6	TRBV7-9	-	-	CASSALFEERVSPLHF	TGTGCCAGCAGCGCGCTTTTTGAGGAGAGGGTTTCACCCCTCCACTTT
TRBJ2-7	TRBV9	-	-	CASSVDTGLYYEQYF	TGTGCCAGCAGCGTAGATACAGGGTTGTACTACGAGCAGTACTTC
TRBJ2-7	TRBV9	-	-	CASSPFASSAYEQYF	TGTGCCAGCAGTCCTTTCGCTAGCTCGGCCTACGAGCAGTACTTC
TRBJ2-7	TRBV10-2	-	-	CASRYMNEGPLEQYF	TGCGCCAGCCGATACATGAACGAAGGCCCTCTCGAGCAGTACTTC
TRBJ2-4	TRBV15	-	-	CATSRDPGIQYF	TGTGCCACCAGCAGAGACCCAGGGATTCAGTACTTC
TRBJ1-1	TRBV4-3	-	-	CASSQVAPPLNTEAFF	TGCGCCAGCAGCCAAGTCGCCCCACCCTTGAACACTGAAGCTTTCTTT
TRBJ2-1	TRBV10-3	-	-	CAINPSYYNEQFF	TGTGCCATCAACCCTAGTTACTACAATGAGCAGTTCTTC
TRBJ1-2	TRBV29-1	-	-	CSVEEGEVYGYTF	TGCAGCGTTGAAGAAGGGGAGGTCTATGGCTACACCTTC
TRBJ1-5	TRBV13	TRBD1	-	CASSYRTGTGLNQPQHF	TGTGCCAGCAGCTACCGGACAGGGACGGGACTCAATCAGCCCCAGCATTTT
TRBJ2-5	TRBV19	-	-	CASSRAVLETQYF	TGTGCCAGTAGTAGGGCTGTCCTGGAGACCCAGTACTTC
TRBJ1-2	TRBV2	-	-	CASSRGAGGGGYTF	TGTGCCAGCAGTAGAGGGGCCGGGGGTGGTGGCTACACCTTC
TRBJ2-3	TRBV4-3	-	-	CASSQDFGALLQYF	TGCGCCAGCAGCCAAGATTTCGGGGCCCTGTTGCAGTATTTT
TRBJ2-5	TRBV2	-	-	CASSVDPGPQETQYF	TGTGCCAGCAGCGTGGATCCGGGGCCTCAAGAGACCCAGTACTTC
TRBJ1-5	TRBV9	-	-	CASSVGGINQPQHF	TGTGCCAGCAGCGTAGGTGGCATCAATCAGCCCCAGCATTTT
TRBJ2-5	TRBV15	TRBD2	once	CATSRDRLRGGQETQYF	TGTGCCACCAGCAGAGATCGGTTGAGGGGAGGGCAAGAGACCCAGTACTTC
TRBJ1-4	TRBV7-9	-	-	CASSIDSRFLFF	TGTGCCAGCAGCATTGACAGCCGCTTTCTGTTTTTT
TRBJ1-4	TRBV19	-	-	CASSILYGRNEKLFF	TGTGCCAGTAGTATATTATACGGGCGTAATGAAAAACTGTTTTTT
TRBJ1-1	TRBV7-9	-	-	CASMGAMNTEAFF	TGTGCCAGCATGGGAGCAATGAACACTGAAGCTTTCTTT
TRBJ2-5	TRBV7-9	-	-	CASRDAQETQYF	TGTGCCAGCAGGGACGCTCAAGAGACCCAGTACTTC
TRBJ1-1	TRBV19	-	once	CASRTRSNTEAFF	TGTGCCAGTAGGACCAGATCGAACACTGAAGCTTTCTTT